The 11 T cell receptor beta chains below all came from one sample that was sequenced in a study of CD4 T cells in relation to SARS-CoV-2 and coronaviruses. Unexposed donor CD4+ T cells date from 2011-2018, before the COVID-19 pandemic. Isolation of CD4+ T cells took place after about 10 days in culture. Antigen specificity for these receptors is unknown. Repertoires were generated with immunoSEQ multiplex PCR, while TCRdb's copy carries only in-frame clones and drops some. The repertoire holds 20,000 to 30,000 clones, with about three quarters as singletons. Sequenced sample: CD4+ T cells from PBMCs, cultured in vitro. The receptors were sampled from a human donor in good health.

This chain connects TRBV7-6 to TRBJ2-2; TRBD2 might be the D (6 bases). The CDR3 extends over 15 amino acids. Germline V gives CDR1 SGHVS, CDR2 FNYEAQ. Deletions cut 5 bases from V and 6 bases from J, with 16 bases between. In DNA form, the CDR3 reads TGTGCCAGCAGCATGGGCCTAACGGGAGCCGGGGAGCTGTTTTTT. Translated, it gives CASSMGLTGAGELFF.

The rearrangement links TRBV29-1 to TRBJ2-3; TRBD1 matches at 9 bases. Germline CDR1 and CDR2: SQVTM and ANQGSEA. The CDR3 covers 14 residues. V dropped 6 bases and J dropped 2; count of bases not matched to a gene: 6. Here the CDR3 reads CSVVTGGFTDTQYF. The CDR3 bases are TGCAGCGTCGTCACAGGGGGCTTCACAGATACGCAGTATTTT.

The chain is built from TRBV5-1 and TRBJ2-5, with D tentatively TRBD2 (5 bases). CDR1 and CDR2 from the germline V gene are SGHRS and YFSETQ. The CDR3 totals 15 residues. V lost 1 base and J 0 bases, leaving 10 bases between the germline ends. This CDR3 is CASSLLGGYQETQYF. The CDR3 nucleotides are TGCGCCAGCAGCTTGTTGGGCGGGTACCAAGAGACCCAGTACTTC.

A word on this clone: Because it lacks the conserved phenylalanine or tryptophan at the end, this CDR3 is likely a read error. This chain uses TRBV7-9 with TRBJ1-2, with no clear D. The CDR3 is 15 amino acids. Trimming shortened V by 3 bases and J by 4 bases, and 15 bases separated the two germline ends. Germline values: CDR1 SEHNR, CDR2 FQNEAQ (reference sequence). The CDR3 protein is CASSFQLSYSYGYTL. Written as DNA, the CDR3 is TGTGCCAGCAGCTTTCAGCTCTCCTATTCCTATGGCTACACCCTC.

Of note for this clone: Mismatch with germline at one junction end may stem from a read error. The V gene is TRBV5-1, the J gene TRBJ2-5; 12 bases match TRBD2. Germline CDR1 and CDR2: SGHRS and YFSETQ. This CDR3 has 18 amino acids. The chain's CDR3 is CASSLGTSGFGAAETQYF. The CDR3 DNA follows: TGCGCCAGCAGTTTGGGGACTAGCGGGTTTGGAGCCGCAGAGACCCAGTACTTC.

The chain couples TRBV7-9 to TRBJ2-5; D perhaps matches TRBD1 (5 bases). Per germline, CDR1 SEHNR and CDR2 FQNEAQ (reference sequence). CDR3 length equals 19 residues. V was pared by 6 bases and J by 1 base, with 27 bases between. This CDR3 is CASRSKPGLTPAGQETQYF. CDR3 coding DNA: TGTGCCAGCAGGTCGAAACCAGGGTTAACGCCGGCAGGCCAAGAGACCCAGTACTTC.

CDR3 nucleotide sequence: TGTGCCAGCAGCCCGGACAGGACAATGCAGCCCCAGCATTTT. Amino acid sequence: CASSPDRTMQPQHF. This chain links TRBV5-6 with TRBJ1-5, with 7 bases identical to TRBD1. Germline lookup yields CDR1 SGHDT and CDR2 YYEEEE. This CDR3 comprises 14 residues. The trim removed 4 bases at V and 7 bases at J, leaving 8 bases unmatched.

This sequence joins TRBV7-2 and TRBJ2-7; 8 bases are shared with TRBD1. V was clipped by 2 bases and J by 2 bases; unmatched bases: 2. CDR1 is SGHTA and CDR2 is FQGNSA in the germline V gene. CDR3 length: 14 amino acids. CDR3 sequence reads: CASSLTTGAYEQYF. Written as DNA, the CDR3 is TGTGCCAGCAGCTTAACGACAGGGGCCTACGAGCAGTACTTC.

The chain uses TRBV19 and TRBJ2-2; D might be TRBD1 (6 bases). Germline V lookup: CDR1 LNHDA, CDR2 SQIVND (reference sequence). V dropped 7 bases and J dropped 4 bases, with 10 bases sitting between them. CDR3 length: 13 amino acids. Here the CDR3 DNA reads TGTGCCAGTATCCAGGGGTTCACCGGGGAGCTGTTTTTT. Protein product: CASIQGFTGELFF.

The chain links TRBV28 to TRBJ2-7; 9 nucleotides match TRBD2. The germline V gene encodes CDR1 MDHEN and CDR2 SYDVKM. V lost 8 bases, J lost 4 bases, and 6 bases stayed unmatched. This CDR3 spans 13 amino acids. This CDR3 reads CASAGGATYEQYF. The DNA for the CDR3 is TGTGCCAGCGCGGGGGGGGCGACGTACGAGCAGTACTTC.

This chain uses TRBV6-5 with TRBJ2-1; a possible D gene is TRBD2 (6 bases). Trimming stripped 0 bases from V and 9 bases from J, with 6 bases between. CDR1 and CDR2 (germline): MNHEY, SVGAGI. The CDR3 is 12 amino acids. CDR3 sequence reads: CASSYSGGEQFF. CDR3 coding DNA: TGTGCCAGCAGTTACTCGGGAGGTGAGCAGTTCTTC.